These 4 T cell receptor beta chains were sequenced from one sample in a study of identical twins. TCRdb analysed the 5' RACE reads with MiXCR anew, one entry per CDR3 protein. The table includes 700,000 or so distinct CDR3 sequences, around 8.3% detected once. This sample was shared with a second study, whose subject was yellow fever vaccine responses in identical twins.

Sequencing was done on a sample of PBMCs. Every receptor here comes from a woman between 18 and 30 years old in good health.

This clonotype occurred many times. J is TRBJ2-3 and V is TRBV29-1, with TRBD2 identical over 7 bases. This CDR3 comprises 14 residues. V shed 7 bases, J shed 1 base, and the junction held 8 bases outside the gene matches. Germline lookup yields CDR1 SQVTM and CDR2 ANQGSEA. CDR3 loop: CSAQGAGGTDTQYF. In DNA, the CDR3 is TGCAGCGCCCAGGGCGCGGGGGGCACAGATACGCAGTATTTT.

The chain is built from TRBV5-1 and TRBJ2-2; weak D call: TRBD1 (5 bases). The CDR3 is made up of 14 amino acids. The germline V and J ends were trimmed by 4 bases and 6 bases, with 13 bases remaining between them. Germline V gene data show CDR1 as SGHRS and CDR2 as YFSETQ. CDR3 residues: CASSMWTTSGELFF. The CDR3 bases are TGCGCCAGCAGCATGTGGACAACCTCCGGGGAGCTGTTTTTT. The entire variable domain, with the rest obtained from reference TRBV5-1 and TRBJ2-2, is as follows: KAGVTQTPRYLIKTRGQQVTLSCSPISGHRSVSWYQQTPGQGLQFLFEYFSETQRNKGNFPGRFSGRQFSNSRSEMNVSTLELGDSALYLCASSMWTTSGELFFGEGSRLTVL.

This clonotype was observed a handful of times. The V call is TRBV28, the J call TRBJ2-1; D unresolved. CDR1 and CDR2 (germline): MDHEN, SYDVKM. The CDR3 is 15 amino acids. V gave up 4 bases and J gave up 0 bases, with 10 bases separating them. CDR3 nucleotide sequence: TGTGCCAGCAGTTCTCCCCAGGTCTCCTACAATGAGCAGTTCTTC. Translated, it gives CASSSPQVSYNEQFF.

This clonotype was recorded at least ten times. The chain is built from TRBV12-3 or TRBV12-4 and TRBJ2-1, with D tentatively TRBD1 (6 bases). CDR3 length equals 13 residues. V shed 6 bases and J shed 6 bases, with 12 bases lying between them. The CDR3 region is CASRDTGFNEQFF. The CDR3 DNA reads TGTGCCAGCAGGGATACAGGGTTCAATGAGCAGTTCTTC.